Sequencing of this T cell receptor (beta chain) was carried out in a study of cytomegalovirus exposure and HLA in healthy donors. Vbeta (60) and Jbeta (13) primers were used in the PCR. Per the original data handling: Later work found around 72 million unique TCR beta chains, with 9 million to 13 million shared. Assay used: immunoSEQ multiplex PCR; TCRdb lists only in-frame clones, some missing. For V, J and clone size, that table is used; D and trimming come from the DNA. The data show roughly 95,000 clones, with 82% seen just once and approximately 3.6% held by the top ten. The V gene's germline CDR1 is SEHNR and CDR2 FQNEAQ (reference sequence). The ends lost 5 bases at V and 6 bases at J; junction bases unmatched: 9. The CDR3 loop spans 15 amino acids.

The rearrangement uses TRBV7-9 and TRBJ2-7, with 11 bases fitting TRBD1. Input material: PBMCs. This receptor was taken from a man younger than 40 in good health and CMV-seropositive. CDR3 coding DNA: TGTGCCAGCAGCAGCCGGACAGGGGGCTATGGCGAGCAGTACTTC. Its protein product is CASSSRTGGYGEQYF.